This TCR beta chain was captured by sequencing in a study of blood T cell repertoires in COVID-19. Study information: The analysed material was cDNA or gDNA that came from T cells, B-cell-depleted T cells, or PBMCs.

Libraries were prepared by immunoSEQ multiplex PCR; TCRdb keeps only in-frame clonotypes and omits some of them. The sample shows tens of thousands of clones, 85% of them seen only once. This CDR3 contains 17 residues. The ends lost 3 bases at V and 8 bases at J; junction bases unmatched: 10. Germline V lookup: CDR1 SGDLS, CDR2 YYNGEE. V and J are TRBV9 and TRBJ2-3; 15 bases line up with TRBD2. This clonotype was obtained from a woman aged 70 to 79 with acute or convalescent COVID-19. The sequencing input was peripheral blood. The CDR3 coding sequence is TGTGCCAGCAGCGAGGGGAGGACTAGCGGGAGGGCCGCTACGCAGTATTTT. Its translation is CASSEGRTSGRAATQYF.